This T cell receptor beta chain appears in the sequencing data of a study of OX40 agonist ivuxolimab in advanced cancers. As for the study in general: Anti-PD-1, anti-PD-L1 or anti-CTLA-4 therapy given earlier was allowed, and around 40% had some.

Trimming took off 5 bases at V and 3 bases at J, with 16 bases between the two ends. The V gene's germline CDR1 is SGHNT and CDR2 YENEEA. This CDR3 spans 16 amino acids. Anyone with autoimmune disease history or systemic immunosuppression was excluded. Produced via immunoSEQ multiplex PCR; TCRdb's table is partial and in-frame only. This table has 75,000 to 90,000 clones, about 86% appearing once. The TCR was taken from an adult with an advanced solid tumor such as melanoma, head and neck, liver or kidney cancer. Here the sequenced sample was CD4+ or CD8+ T cells sorted from blood, taken in a trial of the OX40 agonist ivuxolimab. The V and J genes are TRBV11-3 and TRBJ2-2; a possible D gene is TRBD2 (6 bases). The CDR3 DNA is TGTGCCAGCAGCCCGCCGGGGGACGGGTACACCGGGGAGCTGTTTTTT. Encoded protein: CASSPPGDGYTGELFF. Looking up the rest from reference TRBV11-3 and TRBJ2-2 gives the full variable domain: EAGVVQSPRYKIIEKKQPVAFWCNPISGHNTLYWYLQNLGQGPELLIRYENEEAVDDSQLPKDRFSAERLKGVDSTLKIQPAELGDSAVYLCASSPPGDGYTGELFFGEGSRLTVL.